What follows is one T cell receptor (beta chain) and its context. Antigen unknown. This entry is derived from a study of esophageal squamous cell carcinoma under preoperative chemotherapy. Overall study findings and caveats: After treatment, tumor-infiltrating lymphocytes apparently came partly from blood T cells.

TCRdb reprocessed the PCR reads via MiXCR and lists one record per CDR3 protein. The data hold approximately 12,000 distinct CDR3 sequences, with 50% to 55% observed a single time. J gave up 10 bases and V 0 bases, and 12 bases lay outside the gene matches. Germline V gene data show CDR1 as MGHRA and CDR2 as YSYEKL. CDR3 length: 16 residues. Time point here: before preoperative PTX-NDP chemotherapy. Before surgery, patients were given preoperative paclitaxel-nedaplatin chemotherapy. This receptor was identified in a human donor with esophageal squamous cell carcinoma. The donor label of this sample is uncertain. This rearrangement joins TRBV4-1 to TRBJ2-1, with 7 bases that match TRBD2. Sampling was performed from a patient given preoperative chemotherapy. The CDR3, as DNA: TGCGCCAGCAGCCAAGACTTCGCTAGCGGAGACTACGAGCAGTTCTTC. Its protein product is CASSQDFASGDYEQFF.